This passage covers 5 T cell receptor beta chains from one sample sequenced in a study of blood T cell repertoires in COVID-19. Method: immunoSEQ multiplex PCR; TCRdb's copy keeps in-frame clones and lacks some. Here the sample spans around 300,000 clones, roughly 90% being singletons. The source material was peripheral blood. These receptors all stem from a man aged 18 to 29 with active or convalescent COVID-19.

J is TRBJ1-3 and V is TRBV27, with a tentative D call TRBD1 (5 bases). The length of the CDR3 is 15 residues. CDR1 and CDR2 from the germline V gene are MNHEY and SMNVEV (reference sequence). The V end lost 8 bases, the J end lost 3 bases, and 17 bases lay between the germline ends. The CDR3 region has the DNA TGTGCCAGCTCCCCCCGGGGGGTTGGTGGAAACACCATATATTTT. This sequence encodes CASSPRGVGGNTIYF.

V and J are TRBV10-3 and TRBJ1-5; the match to TRBD1 covers 12 bases. The CDR3 has 17 amino acids. In germline, CDR1 is ENHRY, CDR2 SYGVKD. V shed 6 bases, J shed 5 bases, and the junction held 11 bases outside the gene matches. The CDR3 reads CAISSGTGGQGDQPQHF. Written as DNA, the CDR3 is TGTGCCATCAGCTCCGGGACAGGGGGCCAGGGCGATCAGCCCCAGCATTTT.

The rearrangement links TRBV4-1 to TRBJ2-2; no clear D. V gave up 1 base and J gave up 0 bases, with 9 bases separating them. This CDR3 spans 16 amino acids. The germline V gene has CDR1 MGHRA and CDR2 YSYEKL. CDR3 region: CASSQVDITNTGELFF. The CDR3 bases are TGCGCCAGCAGCCAAGTAGACATTACGAACACCGGGGAGCTGTTTTTT.

The rearrangement joins TRBV28 to TRBJ1-1; D unclear. This CDR3 has 15 amino acids. V was cut by 7 bases and J by 0 bases, with 15 bases left in between. Germline-derived CDR1 and CDR2 are MDHEN and SYDVKM. CDR3 protein: CASIEGGPLNTEAFF. The CDR3 nucleotides are TGTGCCAGCATCGAGGGCGGGCCCTTGAACACTGAAGCTTTCTTT.

This sequence joins TRBV18 and TRBJ1-1; the D is unclear. The CDR3 consists of 11 residues. The ends were cut back, 4 bases at V and 4 bases at J, with 4 bases in the middle. CDR1 and CDR2 from the germline V gene are KGHSH and LQKENI. The CDR3 DNA follows: TGTGCCAGCTCACTGAGCACTGAAGCTTTCTTT. Its protein is CASSLSTEAFF. The full variable domain, in which reference TRBV18 and TRBJ1-1 provide the parts outside the CDR3, is NAGVMQNPRHLVRRRGQEARLRCSPMKGHSHVYWYRQLPEEGLKFMVYLQKENIIDESGMPKERFSAEFPKEGPSILRIQQVVRGDSAAYFCASSLSTEAFFGQGTRLTVV.